This T cell receptor beta chain was obtained from a study of read filtering for tumor transcriptome and immune sequencing. Study-level background: Among patients, some 17 were male and around 13 female, aged about 45 to 85 (mean around 66). RNA-seq yielded only roughly 75 to 1273 TCR reads, IR-seq about 3.5 to 11 million.

This library used 300 to 500 ng RNA and molecular barcoded adaptors spanning alpha/delta and beta/gamma chains. TCRdb passed the reads through MiXCR, listing each CDR3 protein once. The sample has more than 20,000 distinct CDR3 sequences; 20% are singletons. This CDR3 is 13 amino acids long. Between the trimmed V and J ends, which lost 5 bases and 7 bases, there was a span of 11 bases. Germline loops: CDR1 SGHVS, CDR2 FQNEAQ. There are many counts of this clonotype. Its antigen is not known. Study results and caveats: The CD138-negative fraction was mixed bone marrow immune cells, not pure T cells.

Sequences were obtained from a population of CD138-negative cells sorted from bone marrow. The origin of this receptor is a donor at least 40 years old with multiple myeloma. This chain joins TRBV7-8 and TRBJ2-2, with D possibly matching TRBD1 (5 bases). The CDR3 is CASSPQGRGELFF. The CDR3 DNA reads as TGTGCCAGCAGCCCCCAGGGCCGCGGGGAGCTGTTTTTT.